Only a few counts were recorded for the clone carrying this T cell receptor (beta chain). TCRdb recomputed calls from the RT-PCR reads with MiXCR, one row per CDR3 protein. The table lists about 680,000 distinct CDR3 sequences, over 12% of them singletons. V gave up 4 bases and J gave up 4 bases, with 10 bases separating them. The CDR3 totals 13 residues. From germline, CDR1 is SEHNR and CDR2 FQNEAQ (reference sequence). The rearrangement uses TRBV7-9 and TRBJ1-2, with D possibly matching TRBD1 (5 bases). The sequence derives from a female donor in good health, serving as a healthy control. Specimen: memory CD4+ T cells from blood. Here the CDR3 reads CASSSGSGYGYTF. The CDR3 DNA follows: TGTGCCAGCAGCTCAGGGTCGGGCTATGGCTACACCTTC.